The clone carrying this TCR beta chain showed up many times. The study recruited healthy Caucasian donors from Russia who were aged about 6 to 90. Isolating PBMCs gave at least 6.5 million of these cells per sample. This entry is derived from a study of blood T cells in healthy people across ages. A second roughly 7 to 11 cycle PCR used barcoded and J-beta primers. Individual samples furnished no less than 2.5 million CDR3-containing paired-end reads apiece. MiXCR, applied by TCRdb to the 5' RACE reads, yields one record per CDR3 protein. This table holds over 500,000 distinct CDR3 sequences, roughly half found once. The sample consisted of blood. The TCR comes from a woman aged 80 or over in good health.

This CDR3 is CASSYALAGRNEQFF. In DNA form, the CDR3 reads TGTGCCAGCAGTTACGCTCTAGCGGGTAGGAATGAGCAGTTCTTC. The chain joins TRBV6-5 to TRBJ2-1; 8 bases are a match to TRBD2. This CDR3 has 15 amino acids. The ends lost 2 bases at V and 7 bases at J; junction bases unmatched: 7. Per germline, CDR1 MNHEY and CDR2 SVGAGI.